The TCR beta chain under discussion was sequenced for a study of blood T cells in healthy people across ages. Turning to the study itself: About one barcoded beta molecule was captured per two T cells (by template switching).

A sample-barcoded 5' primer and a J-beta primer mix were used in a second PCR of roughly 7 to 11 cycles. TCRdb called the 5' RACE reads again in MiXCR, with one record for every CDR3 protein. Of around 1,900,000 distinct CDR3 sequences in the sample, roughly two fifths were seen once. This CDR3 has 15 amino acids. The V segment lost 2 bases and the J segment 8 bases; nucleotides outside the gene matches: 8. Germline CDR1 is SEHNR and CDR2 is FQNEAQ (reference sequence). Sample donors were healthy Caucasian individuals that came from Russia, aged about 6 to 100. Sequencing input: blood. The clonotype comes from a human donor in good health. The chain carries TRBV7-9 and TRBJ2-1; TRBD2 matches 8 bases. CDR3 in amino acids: CASSLKSGGSDEQFF. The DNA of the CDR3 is TGTGCCAGCAGCTTAAAGAGCGGGGGTTCGGATGAGCAGTTCTTC.